The rows below give T cell receptor beta chains drawn from one sample of a study of blood T cell repertoires in COVID-19. Measured with immunoSEQ multiplex PCR; TCRdb has only the in-frame clones, and not every one. The repertoire has about 170,000 clones, approximately 80% of them found once; the top ten carry about 14%. Sequencing was performed on peripheral blood. Every receptor here comes from an older woman with COVID-19, enrolled during active disease. The CDR3 runs from the conserved cysteine through the conserved F or W.

J gene	V gene	CDR3 protein
TRBJ2-7	TRBV18	CASSPGQGTIEQYF
TRBJ2-5	TRBV27	CASSPGIVRETQYF
TRBJ1-5	TRBV6-5	CASSRQGGGQQPQHF
TRBJ2-1	TRBV5-1	CASSELERQFF
TRBJ1-3	TRBV27	CATISSGGNTIYF
TRBJ1-1	TRBV14	CASRHSDWNTEAFF
TRBJ1-5	TRBV21-1	CARGGRINQPQHF
TRBJ1-1	TRBV25-1	CASSETNRDTEAFF
TRBJ2-3	TRBV28	CASSPLSGVATDTQYF
TRBJ2-1	TRBV29-1	CSVEHSGRGSIF
TRBJ1-2	TRBV5-6	CASSTPGQGNYGYTF
TRBJ2-5	TRBV5-1	CASSLGTGVGTQYF
TRBJ2-4	TRBV5-4	CASRVRGGKNIQYF